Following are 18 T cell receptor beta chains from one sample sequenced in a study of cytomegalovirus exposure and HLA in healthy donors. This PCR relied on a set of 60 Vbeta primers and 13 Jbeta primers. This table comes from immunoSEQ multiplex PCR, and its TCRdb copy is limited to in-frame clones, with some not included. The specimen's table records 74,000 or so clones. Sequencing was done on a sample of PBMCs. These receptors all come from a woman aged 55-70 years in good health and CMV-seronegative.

The CDR3 spells CASTLQGARGDTQYF. CDR3 nucleotide sequence: TGTGCCAGCACCTTACAGGGGGCGCGGGGGGATACGCAGTATTTT. The rearrangement links TRBV21-1 to TRBJ2-3; the table's D call of TRBD1 was not tested on the DNA. TRBV21-1 is a pseudogene segment. The CDR3 length is 15 residues.

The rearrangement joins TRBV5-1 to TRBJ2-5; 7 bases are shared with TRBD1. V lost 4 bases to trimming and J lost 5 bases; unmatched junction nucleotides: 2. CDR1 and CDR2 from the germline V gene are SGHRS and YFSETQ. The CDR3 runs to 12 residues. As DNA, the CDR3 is TGCGCCAGCAGCCAGGGGGAGGAGACCCAGTACTTC. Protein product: CASSQGEETQYF.

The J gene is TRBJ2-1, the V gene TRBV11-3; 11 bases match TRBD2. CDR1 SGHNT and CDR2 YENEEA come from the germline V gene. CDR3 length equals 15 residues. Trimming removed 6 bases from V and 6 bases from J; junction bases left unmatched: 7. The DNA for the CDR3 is TGTGCCAGCAGTCATCTAGCGGGAGGTCCCAATGAGCAGTTCTTC. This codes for CASSHLAGGPNEQFF.

CDR3 sequence: CASSPPAQIQGYTF. CDR3 sequence (DNA): TGTGCCAGCAGTCCCCCCGCACAAATCCAGGGCTACACCTTC. The chain employs TRBV28 and TRBJ1-2; D is undetermined. V was clipped by 5 bases and J by 8 bases, with 18 bases between them. The CDR3 sequence is 14 residues long. CDR1 is MDHEN, CDR2 SYDVKM, per germline.

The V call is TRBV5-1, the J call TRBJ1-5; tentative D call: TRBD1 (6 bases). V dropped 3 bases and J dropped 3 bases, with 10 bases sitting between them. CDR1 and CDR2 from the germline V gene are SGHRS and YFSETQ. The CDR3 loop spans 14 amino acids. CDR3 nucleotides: TGCGCCAGCAGCTCTACAGGGATCAATCAGCCCCAGCATTTT. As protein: CASSSTGINQPQHF.

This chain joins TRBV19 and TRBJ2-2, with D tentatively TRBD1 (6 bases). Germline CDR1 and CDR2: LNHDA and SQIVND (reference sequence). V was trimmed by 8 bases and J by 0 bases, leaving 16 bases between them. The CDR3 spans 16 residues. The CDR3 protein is CASHSGTGPNTGELFF. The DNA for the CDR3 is TGTGCCAGTCACAGCGGAACAGGGCCGAACACCGGGGAGCTGTTTTTT.

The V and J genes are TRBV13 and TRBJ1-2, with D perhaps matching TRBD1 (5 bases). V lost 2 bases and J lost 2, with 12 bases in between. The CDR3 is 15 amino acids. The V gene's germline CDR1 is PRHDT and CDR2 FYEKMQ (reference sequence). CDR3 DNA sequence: TGTGCCAGCAGCTTACGTGGTGGGGCCAACTATGGCTACACCTTC. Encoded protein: CASSLRGGANYGYTF.

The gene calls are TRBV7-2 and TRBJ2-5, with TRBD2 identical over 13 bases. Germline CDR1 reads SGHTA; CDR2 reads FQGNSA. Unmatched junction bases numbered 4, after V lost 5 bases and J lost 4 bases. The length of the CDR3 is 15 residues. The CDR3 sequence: CASSIGTSGAETQYF. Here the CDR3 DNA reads TGTGCCAGCAGCATCGGGACTAGCGGGGCAGAGACCCAGTACTTC.

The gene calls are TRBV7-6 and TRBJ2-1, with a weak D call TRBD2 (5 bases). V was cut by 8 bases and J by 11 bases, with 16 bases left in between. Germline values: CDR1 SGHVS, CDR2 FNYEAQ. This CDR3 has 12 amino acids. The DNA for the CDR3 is TGTGCCAGCCCCGGGTTTCGGGGAAAGCAGTTCTTC. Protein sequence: CASPGFRGKQFF.

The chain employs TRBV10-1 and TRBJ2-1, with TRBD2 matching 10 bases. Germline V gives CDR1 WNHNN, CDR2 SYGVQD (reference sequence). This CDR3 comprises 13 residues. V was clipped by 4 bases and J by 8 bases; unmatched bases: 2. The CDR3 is CASSASGSDEQFF. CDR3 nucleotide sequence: TGCGCCAGCAGTGCTAGCGGGAGCGATGAGCAGTTCTTC.

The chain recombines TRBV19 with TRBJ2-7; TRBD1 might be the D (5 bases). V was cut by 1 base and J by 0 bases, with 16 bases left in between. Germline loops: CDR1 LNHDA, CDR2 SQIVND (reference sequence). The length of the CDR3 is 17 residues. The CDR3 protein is CASSIAERGKSSYEQYF. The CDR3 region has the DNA TGTGCCAGTAGTATAGCTGAAAGGGGCAAGAGCTCCTACGAGCAGTACTTC.

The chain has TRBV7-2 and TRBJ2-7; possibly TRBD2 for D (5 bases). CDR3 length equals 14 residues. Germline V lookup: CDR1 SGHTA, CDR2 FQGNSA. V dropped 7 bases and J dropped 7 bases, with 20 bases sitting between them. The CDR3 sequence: CASTQISGSGEQYF. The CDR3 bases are TGTGCCAGCACTCAAATCTCGGGGTCGGGAGAGCAGTACTTC.

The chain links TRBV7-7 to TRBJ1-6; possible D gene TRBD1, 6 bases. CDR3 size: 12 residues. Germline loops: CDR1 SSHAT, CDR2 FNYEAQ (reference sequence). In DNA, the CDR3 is TGTGCTAGCTGGGGACACCTGTCACCCCTCCACTTT. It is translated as CASWGHLSPLHF.

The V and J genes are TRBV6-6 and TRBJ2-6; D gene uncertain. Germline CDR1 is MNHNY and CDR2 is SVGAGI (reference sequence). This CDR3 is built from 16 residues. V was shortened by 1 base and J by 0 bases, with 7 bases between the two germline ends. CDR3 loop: CASSYYGSSGANVLTF. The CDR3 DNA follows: TGTGCCAGCAGTTACTATGGCAGCTCTGGGGCCAACGTCCTGACTTTC.

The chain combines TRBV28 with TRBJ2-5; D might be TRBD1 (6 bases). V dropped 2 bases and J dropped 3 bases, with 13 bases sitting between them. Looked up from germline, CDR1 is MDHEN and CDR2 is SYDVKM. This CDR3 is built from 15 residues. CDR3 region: CASSLPQGPEETQYF. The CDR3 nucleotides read TGTGCCAGCAGTTTACCGCAGGGGCCCGAAGAGACCCAGTACTTC.

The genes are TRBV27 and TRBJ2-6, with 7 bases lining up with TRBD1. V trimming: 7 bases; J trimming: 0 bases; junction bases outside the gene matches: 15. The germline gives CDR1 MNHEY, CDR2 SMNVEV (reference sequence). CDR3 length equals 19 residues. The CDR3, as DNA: TGTGCCAGCACAAACCCCGTAGGGACAGCGATCTCTGGGGCCAACGTCCTGACTTTC. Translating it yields CASTNPVGTAISGANVLTF.

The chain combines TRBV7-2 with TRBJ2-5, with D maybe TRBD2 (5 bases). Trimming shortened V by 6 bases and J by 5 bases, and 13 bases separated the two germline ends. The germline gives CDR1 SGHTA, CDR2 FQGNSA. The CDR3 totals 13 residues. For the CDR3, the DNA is TGTGCCAGCAGTCGGCGGGTAGGGGAGACCCAGTACTTC. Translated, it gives CASSRRVGETQYF.

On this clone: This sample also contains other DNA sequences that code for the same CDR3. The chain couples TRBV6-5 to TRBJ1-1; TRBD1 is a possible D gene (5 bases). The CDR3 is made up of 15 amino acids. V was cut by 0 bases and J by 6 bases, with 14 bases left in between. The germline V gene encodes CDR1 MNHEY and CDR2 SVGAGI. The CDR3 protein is CASSYSREGLAEAFF. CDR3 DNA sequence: TGTGCCAGCAGTTACTCGAGGGAGGGGTTGGCTGAAGCTTTCTTT.